The next 15 T cell receptor beta chains were all read from a single sample in a study of cytomegalovirus exposure and HLA in healthy donors. The PCR ran on 60 Vbeta and 13 Jbeta primers. Method: immunoSEQ multiplex PCR; TCRdb's copy keeps in-frame clones and lacks some. The listing contains about 67,000 clones. Material for sequencing was PBMCs. Every receptor here comes from a boy younger than 18 in good health and CMV-seronegative.

The chain links TRBV18 to TRBJ1-2; 11 nucleotides line up with TRBD1. The V and J ends lost 0 bases and 5 bases, in that order; junction bases with no gene match: 5. The CDR3 runs 16 residues. The germline V gene encodes CDR1 KGHSH and CDR2 LQKENI. The CDR3 region is CASSPPNGQGAYGYTF. The CDR3 bases are TGTGCCAGCTCACCACCAAACGGACAGGGGGCTTATGGCTACACCTTC.

The CDR3 region is CASSEGQGAYEQYF. The CDR3 DNA reads TGTGCCAGCAGTGAGGGGCAGGGGGCATACGAGCAGTACTTC. The chain uses TRBV6-1 and TRBJ2-7; TRBD1 matches at 8 bases. Germline values: CDR1 MNHNS, CDR2 SASEGT. The V gene end was trimmed by 3 bases and the J gene end by 4 bases; junction bases not matched to a gene: 5. This CDR3 is built from 14 residues.

In the case of this clone: Distinct nucleotide sequences in the sample also encode this CDR3. The chain has TRBV30 and TRBJ2-7; TRBD1 might be the D (6 bases). With 2 bases removed from V and 6 bases from J, the gap between germline ends came to 14 bases. This CDR3 region has 13 residues. Germline V gene data show CDR1 as GTSNPN and CDR2 as SVGIG (reference sequence). The CDR3 loop reads CAWSKDRLSEQYF. DNA of the CDR3: TGTGCCTGGAGTAAAGACAGGCTCAGCGAGCAGTACTTC.

This sequence joins TRBV5-4 and TRBJ2-5; 7 nucleotides match TRBD2. J gave up 3 bases and V 2 bases, and 1 base lay outside the gene matches. Germline V lookup: CDR1 SGHNT, CDR2 YYREEE (reference sequence). The CDR3 has 13 residues. The CDR3 coding sequence is TGTGCCAGCAGCTTAGCGGGAAAAGAGACCCAGTACTTC. It specifies CASSLAGKETQYF.

This chain uses TRBV18 with TRBJ1-1; D gene uncertain. From germline, CDR1 is KGHSH and CDR2 LQKENI. This CDR3 spans 13 amino acids. Trimming cost V 2 bases and J 7 bases, with 11 bases left between them. This CDR3 is CASSPGRGVEAFF. The CDR3 bases are TGTGCCAGCTCACCAGGCCGGGGAGTTGAAGCTTTCTTT.

The V gene is TRBV29-1, the J gene TRBJ2-7; TRBD1 matches at 9 bases. The CDR3 has 14 residues. Per the germline V gene, CDR1 is SQVTM and CDR2 is ANQGSEA. Trimming removed 4 bases from V and 2 bases from J; junction bases left unmatched: 6. The CDR3 loop reads CSVVGGQGPYEQYF. The CDR3 nucleotides are TGCAGCGTTGTAGGGGGACAGGGACCCTACGAGCAGTACTTC.

CDR3 residues: CANGGTGHDQPQHF. The DNA for the CDR3 is TGTGCCAACGGCGGGACAGGGCATGATCAGCCCCAGCATTTT. The chain links TRBV5-6 to TRBJ1-5; 9 nucleotides agree with TRBD1. The CDR3 is 14 residues long. The germline gives CDR1 SGHDT, CDR2 YYEEEE. The V segment lost 9 bases and the J segment 5 bases; nucleotides outside the gene matches: 9.

This sequence joins TRBV27 and TRBJ2-7; D is unresolved. The CDR3 covers 16 residues. V was trimmed by 0 bases and J by 7 bases, leaving 19 bases between them. Per germline, CDR1 MNHEY and CDR2 SMNVEV (reference sequence). The CDR3 here is CASSLSIGTVPLEQYF. The CDR3 DNA reads as TGTGCCAGCAGTTTATCGATCGGTACCGTACCCTTGGAGCAGTACTTC.

J is TRBJ2-7 and V is TRBV5-4, with TRBD1 identical over 7 bases. The CDR3 length is 13 residues. Germline-derived CDR1 and CDR2 are SGHNT and YYREEE (reference sequence). The V and J ends lost 4 bases and 3 bases, in that order; junction bases with no gene match: 4. CDR3 region: CASSRRDSYEQYF. The DNA of the CDR3 is TGTGCCAGCAGCCGCCGGGACAGCTACGAGCAGTACTTC.

This chain's CDR3 is CASKGVGSAYEQYF. The CDR3 nucleotides are TGTGCCAGTAAGGGGGTTGGGAGCGCCTACGAGCAGTACTTC. This rearrangement joins TRBV19 to TRBJ2-7; D may be TRBD1 (6 bases). This CDR3 comprises 14 residues. Trimming stripped 7 bases from V and 2 bases from J, with 15 bases between. CDR1 and CDR2 (germline): LNHDA, SQIVND (reference sequence).

This chain links TRBV5-4 with TRBJ2-2; tentative D call: TRBD2 (6 bases). This CDR3 contains 16 residues. The germline V and J ends were trimmed by 2 bases and 5 bases, with 16 bases remaining between them. Germline lookup yields CDR1 SGHNT and CDR2 YYREEE (reference sequence). This CDR3 reads CASSFKGGSTTGELFF. CDR3 coding DNA: TGTGCCAGCAGCTTTAAGGGAGGTAGCACGACCGGGGAGCTGTTTTTT.

About this clone: Other DNA variants within this sample encode the same CDR3. The chain couples TRBV29-1 to TRBJ1-1; D is uncertain. Between the trimmed V and J ends, which lost 4 bases and 0 bases, there was a span of 9 bases. This CDR3 contains 13 residues. Germline values: CDR1 SQVTM, CDR2 ANQGSEA. The CDR3 sequence: CSVGGGMNTEAFF. CDR3 coding DNA: TGCAGCGTTGGTGGAGGGATGAACACTGAAGCTTTCTTT.

To note about this clone: One end of the junction varies from germline; a read error may be responsible. CDR3 region: CAISELGGGPFSGNIF. The CDR3 region has the DNA TGTGCCATCAGTGAACTCGGCGGGGGCCCCTTCTCAGGGAACATTTTT. This sequence joins TRBV10-3 and TRBJ1-1, with TRBD1 as a possible D gene (6 bases). Germline V CDR1 and CDR2: ENHRY, SYGVKD. The CDR3 is made up of 16 amino acids.

The chain has TRBV29-1 and TRBJ2-7; 7 positions agree with TRBD1. Losses at the gene ends were 7 bases for V and 1 base for J; bases not matched to a gene: 10. The CDR3 has 14 amino acids. Germline V gene sequence: CDR1 SQVTM, CDR2 ANQGSEA. The CDR3: CSAASTGASYEQYF. CDR3 in DNA: TGCAGCGCCGCATCCACAGGGGCGTCCTACGAGCAGTACTTC.

The chain recombines TRBV27 with TRBJ2-7; D perhaps matches TRBD2 (5 bases). The CDR3 sequence is 12 residues long. Trimming removed 8 bases at V and 3 bases at J, with 11 bases between. Germline loops: CDR1 MNHEY, CDR2 SMNVEV (reference sequence). CDR3 amino acids: CASSDGIYEQYF. CDR3 DNA sequence: TGTGCCAGCTCGGACGGGATCTACGAGCAGTACTTC.